This is a list of T cell receptor beta chains from one sample in a study of CD8+ T cells in alopecia areata. Clones were sequenced by immunoSEQ multiplex PCR, and TCRdb holds only the in-frame ones, with some missing. The sample holds under 70,000 clones, around 97% seen once. The input for sequencing was CD8+ T cells sorted from blood, taken at week 0. The receptors here all came from a human donor with alopecia areata. Both conserved end residues are part of each CDR3. D genes are given only for firm matches. Size is stated for part of the rows, as once, few or many counts, or as a class when the clone is expanded.

v_call: TRBV29-1; d_call: NA; clone_size: NA; j_call: TRBJ2-1; cdr3_aa: CSVEDLPGRGTYNEQFF; cdr3_nt: TGCAGCGTTGAAGATCTTCCGGGGCGGGGTACCTACAATGAGCAGTTCTTC
v_call: TRBV29-1; d_call: NA; clone_size: NA; j_call: TRBJ2-3; cdr3_aa: CSVFSLMGVTDTQYF; cdr3_nt: TGCAGCGTGTTCTCCCTGATGGGGGTAACAGATACGCAGTATTTT
v_call: TRBV29-1; d_call: NA; clone_size: NA; j_call: TRBJ1-1; cdr3_aa: CSVILLGAEAFF; cdr3_nt: TGCAGCGTTATACTTCTGGGGGCTGAAGCTTTCTTT
v_call: TRBV4-1; d_call: NA; clone_size: NA; j_call: TRBJ1-3; cdr3_aa: CASSQVPGGERNTIYF; cdr3_nt: TGCGCCAGCAGCCAAGTTCCCGGGGGAGAGAGAAACACCATATATTTT
v_call: TRBV7-3; d_call: NA; clone_size: NA; j_call: TRBJ2-5; cdr3_aa: CASSDDGTAGTQYF; cdr3_nt: TGTGCCAGCAGCGACGATGGGACTGCGGGGACCCAGTACTTC
v_call: TRBV11-1; d_call: TRBD2; clone_size: NA; j_call: TRBJ2-7; cdr3_aa: CASSPWTSGGDVHHEQYF; cdr3_nt: TGTGCCAGCAGCCCTTGGACTAGCGGGGGGGACGTACACCACGAGCAGTACTTC
v_call: TRBV29-1; d_call: NA; clone_size: NA; j_call: TRBJ1-2; cdr3_aa: CSASTNYGYTF; cdr3_nt: TGCAGTGCCTCCACTAACTATGGCTACACCTTC
v_call: TRBV11-2; d_call: NA; clone_size: NA; j_call: TRBJ2-5; cdr3_aa: CASSLFSDQETQYF; cdr3_nt: TGTGCCAGCAGCTTATTCTCCGACCAAGAGACCCAGTACTTC
v_call: TRBV25-1; d_call: TRBD1; clone_size: NA; j_call: TRBJ2-7; cdr3_aa: CAGEGTGTYEQYF; cdr3_nt: TGTGCCGGGGAAGGGACAGGGACCTACGAGCAGTACTTC
v_call: TRBV11-3; d_call: TRBD2; clone_size: NA; j_call: TRBJ2-7; cdr3_aa: CASLPGGGAGYEQYF; cdr3_nt: TGTGCCAGCCTACCTGGCGGGGGGGCCGGTTACGAGCAGTACTTC
v_call: TRBV29-1; d_call: TRBD1; clone_size: NA; j_call: TRBJ2-7; cdr3_aa: CSVEEDGTGAYEQYF; cdr3_nt: TGCAGCGTTGAAGAAGATGGGACAGGGGCCTACGAGCAGTACTTC
v_call: TRBV6-5; d_call: TRBD1; clone_size: NA; j_call: TRBJ2-7; cdr3_aa: CASSIGTASYEQYF; cdr3_nt: TGTGCCAGCAGCATTGGGACAGCTTCCTACGAGCAGTACTTC
v_call: TRBV4-3; d_call: NA; clone_size: NA; j_call: TRBJ2-7; cdr3_aa: CASSQDRWQGYEQYF; cdr3_nt: TGCGCCAGCAGCCAAGATCGGTGGCAGGGGTACGAGCAGTACTTC
v_call: TRBV14; d_call: TRBD1; clone_size: NA; j_call: TRBJ1-4; cdr3_aa: CASSQMGTGVADNEKLFF; cdr3_nt: TGTGCCAGCAGCCAAATGGGGACAGGGGTCGCCGATAATGAAAAACTGTTTTTT
v_call: TRBV4-3; d_call: TRBD2; clone_size: NA; j_call: TRBJ2-5; cdr3_aa: CASSQDSGPGGETQYF; cdr3_nt: TGCGCCAGCAGCCAAGATTCGGGCCCGGGAGGGGAGACCCAGTACTTC
v_call: TRBV4-1; d_call: NA; clone_size: NA; j_call: TRBJ2-7; cdr3_aa: CASSQGRGLYEQYF; cdr3_nt: TGCGCCAGCAGCCAAGGGAGAGGACTCTACGAGCAGTACTTC
v_call: TRBV5-6; d_call: TRBD1; clone_size: NA; j_call: TRBJ2-7; cdr3_aa: CASSTKTGGWAYEQYF; cdr3_nt: TGTGCCAGCAGCACGAAAACAGGGGGTTGGGCCTACGAGCAGTACTTC
v_call: TRBV11-2; d_call: TRBD2; clone_size: NA; j_call: TRBJ2-2; cdr3_aa: CASSLDGRAAGELFF; cdr3_nt: TGTGCCAGCAGCCTCGACGGGAGGGCGGCCGGGGAGCTGTTTTTT
v_call: TRBV23-1; d_call: NA; clone_size: NA; j_call: TRBJ2-4; cdr3_aa: CASSPLYRFLAKNIQYF; cdr3_nt: TGCGCCAGCAGTCCCCTCTACAGGTTTTTAGCCAAAAACATTCAGTACTTC
v_call: TRBV18; d_call: NA; clone_size: NA; j_call: TRBJ1-1; cdr3_aa: CASSPLWPGQLTPSTPNTEAFF; cdr3_nt: TGTGCCAGCTCACCACTTTGGCCGGGACAACTTACTCCCTCAACCCCGAACACTGAAGCTTTCTTT
v_call: TRBV27; d_call: NA; clone_size: NA; j_call: TRBJ2-7; cdr3_aa: CASSLYGTLYEQYF; cdr3_nt: TGTGCCAGCAGTTTATATGGCACTCTCTACGAGCAGTACTTC
v_call: TRBV4-3; d_call: NA; clone_size: NA; j_call: TRBJ2-5; cdr3_aa: CASSQDGRGGGETQYF; cdr3_nt: TGCGCCAGCAGCCAAGACGGCAGGGGAGGGGGTGAGACCCAGTACTTC
v_call: TRBV6-5; d_call: NA; clone_size: NA; j_call: TRBJ1-1; cdr3_aa: CASKSGYGVNTEAFF; cdr3_nt: TGTGCCAGCAAATCAGGGTACGGAGTGAACACTGAAGCTTTCTTT
v_call: TRBV25-1; d_call: NA; clone_size: NA; j_call: TRBJ2-2; cdr3_aa: CASSGLGAGELFF; cdr3_nt: TGTGCCAGCAGTGGTCTTGGGGCCGGGGAGCTGTTTTTT
v_call: TRBV5-4; d_call: TRBD1; clone_size: NA; j_call: TRBJ2-5; cdr3_aa: CASSLETGGAMETQYF; cdr3_nt: TGTGCCAGCAGCTTGGAGACAGGGGGCGCCATGGAGACCCAGTACTTC
v_call: TRBV13; d_call: NA; clone_size: once; j_call: TRBJ2-3; cdr3_aa: CASSLSTTSTDTQYF; cdr3_nt: TGTGCCAGCAGCTTGTCAACAACTAGCACAGATACGCAGTATTTT
v_call: TRBV6-6; d_call: NA; clone_size: NA; j_call: TRBJ1-2; cdr3_aa: CASSTDGNYGYTF; cdr3_nt: TGTGCCAGCAGTACGGACGGTAACTATGGCTACACCTTC
v_call: TRBV4-1; d_call: NA; clone_size: NA; j_call: TRBJ2-1; cdr3_aa: CASSLMGNEQFF; cdr3_nt: TGCGCCAGCAGTTTAATGGGTAATGAGCAGTTCTTC
v_call: TRBV10-3; d_call: TRBD1; clone_size: NA; j_call: TRBJ2-1; cdr3_aa: CAISERQGKNNEQFF; cdr3_nt: TGTGCCATCAGCGAAAGACAGGGGAAGAACAATGAGCAGTTCTTC
v_call: TRBV27; d_call: NA; clone_size: NA; j_call: TRBJ1-4; cdr3_aa: CASGGAGNEKLFF; cdr3_nt: TGTGCCAGCGGGGGGGCAGGGAATGAAAAACTGTTTTTT
v_call: TRBV4-2; d_call: NA; clone_size: NA; j_call: TRBJ2-7; cdr3_aa: CASSQDRRGLYYEQYF; cdr3_nt: TGTGCCAGCAGCCAAGACCGCAGGGGATTATACTACGAGCAGTACTTC
v_call: TRBV6-5; d_call: NA; clone_size: NA; j_call: TRBJ2-7; cdr3_aa: CASSYFPEFYEQYF; cdr3_nt: TGTGCCAGCAGTTACTTTCCAGAGTTCTACGAGCAGTACTTC
v_call: TRBV27; d_call: NA; clone_size: NA; j_call: TRBJ1-5; cdr3_aa: CASSFASHQPQHF; cdr3_nt: TGTGCCAGCAGTTTCGCAAGCCATCAGCCCCAGCATTTT
v_call: TRBV6-5; d_call: NA; clone_size: NA; j_call: TRBJ2-1; cdr3_aa: CASSWTGNNEQFF; cdr3_nt: TGTGCCAGCAGTTGGACCGGGAACAATGAGCAGTTCTTC
v_call: TRBV18; d_call: TRBD2; clone_size: NA; j_call: TRBJ2-1; cdr3_aa: CASSRLAGGYNEQFF; cdr3_nt: TGTGCCAGCTCACGTTTAGCGGGGGGCTACAATGAGCAGTTCTTC
v_call: TRBV29-1; d_call: NA; clone_size: NA; j_call: TRBJ2-3; cdr3_aa: CSVEGAQWGTDTQYF; cdr3_nt: TGCAGCGTTGAAGGGGCCCAATGGGGCACAGATACGCAGTATTTT
v_call: TRBV6-6; d_call: TRBD2; clone_size: NA; j_call: TRBJ2-5; cdr3_aa: CASSYRGGGETQYF; cdr3_nt: TGTGCCAGCAGTTACCGGGGGGGCGGAGAGACCCAGTACTTC
v_call: TRBV5-6; d_call: TRBD1; clone_size: NA; j_call: TRBJ1-2; cdr3_aa: CASSPGGNGRLPGIYGYTF; cdr3_nt: TGTGCCAGCAGCCCAGGGGGGAATGGACGTCTCCCGGGGATCTATGGCTACACCTTC
v_call: TRBV14; d_call: NA; clone_size: NA; j_call: TRBJ1-2; cdr3_aa: CASSHAGIYGYTF; cdr3_nt: TGTGCCAGCAGCCACGCAGGGATCTATGGCTACACCTTC
v_call: TRBV2; d_call: NA; clone_size: NA; j_call: TRBJ2-1; cdr3_aa: CASSVWLSSYNEQFF; cdr3_nt: TGTGCCAGCAGTGTATGGCTTAGCTCCTACAATGAGCAGTTCTTC
v_call: TRBV13; d_call: TRBD2; clone_size: NA; j_call: TRBJ2-5; cdr3_aa: CASSPPGLYQETQYF; cdr3_nt: TGTGCCAGCAGCCCTCCGGGACTATATCAAGAGACCCAGTACTTC
v_call: TRBV7-2; d_call: NA; clone_size: NA; j_call: TRBJ1-6; cdr3_aa: CASSLMGGTYNSPLHF; cdr3_nt: TGTGCCAGCAGCTTAATGGGTGGTACCTATAATTCACCCCTCCACTTT
v_call: TRBV13; d_call: TRBD1; clone_size: NA; j_call: TRBJ2-4; cdr3_aa: CASSLGGQGEAKNIQYF; cdr3_nt: TGTGCCAGCAGCTTAGGCGGACAGGGTGAGGCCAAAAACATTCAGTACTTC
v_call: TRBV7-9; d_call: NA; clone_size: NA; j_call: TRBJ1-5; cdr3_aa: CASSLIFRVVVSNQPQHF; cdr3_nt: TGTGCCAGCAGCTTAATTTTTCGAGTTGTAGTTAGCAATCAGCCCCAGCATTTT
v_call: TRBV13; d_call: NA; clone_size: NA; j_call: TRBJ2-1; cdr3_aa: CASSMNPSEQFF; cdr3_nt: TGTGCCAGCAGCATGAACCCCTCTGAGCAGTTCTTC
v_call: TRBV4-2; d_call: NA; clone_size: NA; j_call: TRBJ2-3; cdr3_aa: CASSQGDVGESTDTQYF; cdr3_nt: TGTGCCAGCAGCCAAGGAGACGTCGGGGAATCAACAGATACGCAGTATTTT
v_call: TRBV5-6; d_call: NA; clone_size: NA; j_call: TRBJ2-1; cdr3_aa: CASSLGDNEQFF; cdr3_nt: TGTGCCAGCAGCTTGGGGGACAATGAGCAGTTCTTC
v_call: TRBV29-1; d_call: TRBD2; clone_size: once; j_call: TRBJ2-6; cdr3_aa: CSVAGLAGSVPTGANVLTF; cdr3_nt: TGCAGCGTGGCCGGACTAGCGGGGAGCGTTCCCACTGGGGCCAACGTCCTGACTTTC
v_call: TRBV7-9; d_call: TRBD1; clone_size: NA; j_call: TRBJ1-5; cdr3_aa: CASSFGTGPQPQHF; cdr3_nt: TGTGCCAGCAGCTTTGGGACAGGGCCTCAGCCCCAGCATTTT
v_call: TRBV25-1; d_call: NA; clone_size: NA; j_call: TRBJ1-4; cdr3_aa: CASSGGLEGSMAEKLFF; cdr3_nt: TGTGCCAGCAGTGGAGGGTTGGAGGGGTCGATGGCTGAAAAACTGTTTTTT
v_call: TRBV5-1; d_call: NA; clone_size: NA; j_call: TRBJ2-3; cdr3_aa: CASSLAGAEADTQYF; cdr3_nt: TGCGCCAGCAGCTTGGCTGGGGCGGAGGCAGATACGCAGTATTTT
v_call: TRBV4-2; d_call: NA; clone_size: NA; j_call: TRBJ2-6; cdr3_aa: CASSQDGYRDGANVLTF; cdr3_nt: TGTGCCAGCAGCCAAGATGGTTACAGGGATGGGGCCAACGTCCTGACTTTC
v_call: TRBV6-5; d_call: NA; clone_size: NA; j_call: TRBJ2-7; cdr3_aa: CASSYFPTGEQYF; cdr3_nt: TGTGCCAGCAGTTACTTCCCTACGGGGGAGCAGTACTTC
v_call: TRBV4-3; d_call: TRBD1; clone_size: NA; j_call: TRBJ2-1; cdr3_aa: CASSQDLRDRGHNEQFF; cdr3_nt: TGCGCCAGCAGCCAAGACCTCCGGGACAGGGGACACAATGAGCAGTTCTTC
v_call: TRBV4-2; d_call: TRBD1; clone_size: NA; j_call: TRBJ2-2; cdr3_aa: CASSLDREYTGELFF; cdr3_nt: TGTGCCAGCAGCCTTGACAGGGAGTACACCGGGGAGCTGTTTTTT
v_call: TRBV11-2; d_call: NA; clone_size: NA; j_call: TRBJ2-1; cdr3_aa: CASSLESYNEQFF; cdr3_nt: TGTGCCAGCAGCTTAGAGTCCTACAATGAGCAGTTCTTC
v_call: TRBV13; d_call: TRBD2; clone_size: NA; j_call: TRBJ2-3; cdr3_aa: CASSPGTSGGTSTDTQYF; cdr3_nt: TGTGCCAGCAGCCCCGGGACTAGCGGGGGGACTAGCACAGATACGCAGTATTTT
v_call: TRBV27; d_call: TRBD2; clone_size: NA; j_call: TRBJ2-5; cdr3_aa: CASSSLAGPRETQYF; cdr3_nt: TGTGCCAGCAGTTCCCTAGCGGGGCCAAGGGAGACCCAGTACTTC
v_call: TRBV7-9; d_call: NA; clone_size: NA; j_call: TRBJ2-7; cdr3_aa: CASSPPLWDEQYF; cdr3_nt: TGTGCCAGCAGCCCCCCTCTCTGGGACGAGCAGTACTTC